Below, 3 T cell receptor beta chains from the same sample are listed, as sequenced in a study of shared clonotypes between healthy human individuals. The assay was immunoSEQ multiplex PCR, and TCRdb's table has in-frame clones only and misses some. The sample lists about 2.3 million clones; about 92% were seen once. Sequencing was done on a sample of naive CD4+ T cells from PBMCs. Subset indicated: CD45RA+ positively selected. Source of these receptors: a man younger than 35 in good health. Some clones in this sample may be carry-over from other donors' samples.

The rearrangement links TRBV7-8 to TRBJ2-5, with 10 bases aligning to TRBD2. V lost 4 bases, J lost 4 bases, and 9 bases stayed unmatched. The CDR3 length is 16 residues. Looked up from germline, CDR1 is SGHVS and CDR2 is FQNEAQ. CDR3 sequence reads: CASSSISGRAGETQYF. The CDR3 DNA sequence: TGTGCCAGCAGCTCCATAAGCGGGAGGGCTGGAGAGACCCAGTACTTC.

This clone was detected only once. The CDR3 bases are TGTGCCAGCAGCTTGGGTGGGAGCTTGAACACTGAAGCTTTCTTT. It translates to CASSLGGSLNTEAFF. The V and J genes are TRBV7-9 and TRBJ1-1; D gene uncertain. This CDR3 has 15 amino acids. The V gene lost 3 bases and the J gene lost 0 bases, with 11 bases spanning the gap. The germline gives CDR1 SEHNR, CDR2 FQNEAQ (reference sequence).

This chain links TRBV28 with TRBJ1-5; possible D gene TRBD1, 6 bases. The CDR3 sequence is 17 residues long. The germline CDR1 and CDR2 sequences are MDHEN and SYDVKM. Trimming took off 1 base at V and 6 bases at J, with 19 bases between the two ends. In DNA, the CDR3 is TGTGCCAGCAGTTTATTTGGGGGCAATTCTGGTTTTCAGCCCCAGCATTTT. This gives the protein CASSLFGGNSGFQPQHF.